The present entry profiles one T cell receptor (beta chain) with its context. The entry originates in a study of T cell changes during pregnancy in multiple sclerosis. Only in-frame clones appear in the TCRdb table, and some are missing; sequencing was by immunoSEQ multiplex PCR. The sample records tens of thousands of clones, around 94% being singletons. The sequencing here drew on peripheral blood, taken in the second trimester of pregnancy. This receptor was obtained from a female donor in good health, enrolled as a control in a pregnancy study.

The CDR3 nucleotides read TGTGCCAGCAGCACCGCCGGGGGGGCCGACGAGCAGTACTTC. Translated: CASSTAGGADEQYF. V is TRBV5-4 and J is TRBJ2-7; 8 nucleotides match TRBD2. This CDR3 is 14 amino acids long. The trim removed 4 bases at V and 5 bases at J, leaving 8 bases unmatched. CDR1 and CDR2 (germline): SGHNT, YYREEE (reference sequence).